One and the same sample provided the 19 T cell receptor beta chains below, sequenced in a study of shared clonotypes between healthy human individuals. The data were produced by immunoSEQ multiplex PCR, yet TCRdb's version contains in-frame clones alone and is incomplete. Of roughly 330,000 clones in the sample, roughly 70% were seen once. The sample taken for sequencing was memory CD4+ T cells sorted from blood. Noted subset: CD45RA-negative fraction. Receptors were obtained from a man aged 25-45 years in good health.

The chain carries TRBV28 and TRBJ2-7, with 7 positions matching TRBD1. Trimming cost V 6 bases and J 6 bases; bases outside gene matches: 8. The germline gives CDR1 MDHEN, CDR2 SYDVKM. The CDR3 spans 13 residues. Here the CDR3 DNA reads TGTGCCAGCAGGCCACATTACAGGGGCGAGCAGTACTTC. It is translated as CASRPHYRGEQYF.

The chain employs TRBV5-1 and TRBJ2-7; 7 bases map to TRBD1. The length of the CDR3 is 13 residues. Per the germline V gene, CDR1 is SGHRS and CDR2 is YFSETQ. V dropped 7 bases and J dropped 7; count of bases not matched to a gene: 11. This chain's CDR3 is CASSPTGPGEQYF. The CDR3 DNA follows: TGCGCCAGCTCGCCGACAGGGCCAGGGGAGCAGTACTTC.

The J gene is TRBJ1-2, the V gene TRBV10-3; TRBD1 aligns across 9 bases. With V trimmed by 3 bases and J by 7 bases, 3 bases remained unmatched. The germline V gene has CDR1 ENHRY and CDR2 SYGVKD. The CDR3 is made up of 13 amino acids. CDR3: CAISEQGAGGYTF. CDR3 coding DNA: TGTGCCATCAGTGAACAGGGGGCGGGTGGCTACACCTTC.

This clone was detected a few times. The V call is TRBV7-2, the J call TRBJ2-2; no definite D call. This CDR3 is 13 amino acids long. Germline loops: CDR1 SGHTA, CDR2 FQGNSA. V dropped 2 bases and J dropped 10 bases, with 11 bases sitting between them. DNA of the CDR3: TGTGCCAGCAGCTTACAGGCTGAATCGGAGCTGTTTTTT. The encoded protein is CASSLQAESELFF. Together with reference TRBV7-2 and TRBJ2-2, the CDR3 gives the full variable domain: GAGVSQSPSNKVTEKGKDVELRCDPISGHTALYWYRQSLGQGLEFLIYFQGNSAPDKSGLPSDRFSAERTGGSVSTLTIQRTQQEDSAVYLCASSLQAESELFFGEGSRLTVL.

A single count supports this clone. The chain's CDR3 is CASSWDSYHSIKSQETQYF. For the CDR3, the DNA is TGTGCCAGCAGCTGGGACAGCTACCATTCCATCAAGTCGCAAGAGACCCAGTACTTC. The chain recombines TRBV5-6 with TRBJ2-5, with 7 bases fitting TRBD1. The CDR3 is 19 amino acids. CDR1 is SGHDT and CDR2 is YYEEEE in the germline V gene. The ends lost 3 bases at V and 2 bases at J; junction bases unmatched: 19.

The chain employs TRBV5-4 and TRBJ2-1; D gene ambiguous. Germline CDR1 and CDR2: SGHNT and YYREEE (reference sequence). The CDR3 is made up of 14 amino acids. V was pared by 4 bases and J by 5 bases, with 13 bases between. Here the CDR3 reads CASSPVQRNNEQFF. The CDR3 DNA follows: TGTGCCAGCAGCCCAGTACAGCGAAACAATGAGCAGTTCTTC.

The chain employs TRBV9 and TRBJ2-1, with no clear D. The germline CDR1 and CDR2 sequences are SGDLS and YYNGEE. The CDR3 length is 13 residues. Between the trimmed V and J ends, which lost 0 bases and 10 bases, there was a span of 11 bases. CDR3 DNA sequence: TGTGCCAGCAGCGTAGCTCTGACTCGGGAGCAGTTCTTC. It specifies CASSVALTREQFF.

The genes are TRBV19 and TRBJ1-1; 8 nucleotides match TRBD1. The CDR3 consists of 14 residues. V lost 7 bases to trimming and J lost 5 bases; unmatched junction nucleotides: 9. Germline V gives CDR1 LNHDA, CDR2 SQIVND (reference sequence). In DNA, the CDR3 is TGTGCCAGTATTTCAGGGGGCTTGGGAACTGAAGCTTTCTTT. Translation: CASISGGLGTEAFF.

This sequence joins TRBV25-1 and TRBJ2-7; D call uncertain. From germline, CDR1 is MGHDK and CDR2 SYGVNS. This CDR3 region has 11 residues. Trimming removed 6 bases from V and 3 bases from J, with 6 bases in between. The CDR3 bases are TGTGCCAGCAGAAAGCTCTACGAGCAGTACTTC. Translation: CASRKLYEQYF.

The chain couples TRBV15 to TRBJ1-2, with 7 bases lining up with TRBD1. CDR3 length: 15 residues. V gave up 0 bases and J gave up 5 bases; unmatched junction bases: 6. Germline CDR1 and CDR2: LNHNV and YYDKDF (reference sequence). CDR3: CATSRDKGTEYGYTF. The CDR3, as DNA: TGTGCCACCAGCAGAGATAAAGGGACAGAATATGGCTACACCTTC.

This chain connects TRBV2 to TRBJ1-5; a possible D gene is TRBD1 (6 bases). The CDR3 totals 14 residues. Germline V gene sequence: CDR1 SNHLY, CDR2 FYNNEI. V was shortened by 2 bases and J by 4 bases, with 9 bases between the two germline ends. CDR3 protein: CASSERTANQPQHF. The CDR3 DNA is TGTGCCAGCAGTGAAAGGACAGCAAATCAGCCCCAGCATTTT.

This clone was recorded only once. The chain has TRBV27 and TRBJ2-1, with 10 nucleotides matching TRBD1. The CDR3 is 16 residues long. CDR1 is MNHEY and CDR2 is SMNVEV in the germline V gene (reference sequence). V shed 7 bases and J 11 bases; nucleotides not matched to a gene: 17. CDR3 residues: CASKPRGDRGGEKQFF. The CDR3 DNA reads TGTGCCAGCAAACCCCGGGGGGACAGGGGTGGAGAGAAGCAGTTCTTC.

This CDR3 is CASSLYGNTGELFF. For the CDR3, the DNA is TGTGCCAGCAGCTTGTACGGGAACACCGGGGAGCTGTTTTTT. This chain joins TRBV5-6 and TRBJ2-2, with D unclear. Germline CDR1 reads SGHDT; CDR2 reads YYEEEE. The CDR3 is made up of 14 amino acids. Trimming stripped 1 base from V and 1 base from J, with 5 bases between. The whole variable domain, filled in from reference TRBV5-6 and TRBJ2-2, reads DAGVTQSPTHLIKTRGQQVTLRCSPKSGHDTVSWYQQALGQGPQFIFQYYEEEERQRGNFPDRFSGHQFPNYSSELNVNALLLGDSALYLCASSLYGNTGELFFGEGSRLTVL.

This clone was recorded only once. The chain recombines TRBV28 with TRBJ2-3, with D uncertain. Germline V gene data show CDR1 as MDHEN and CDR2 as SYDVKM. Trimming removed 6 bases from V and 9 bases from J, with 7 bases in between. CDR3 length equals 10 residues. CDR3 DNA: TGTGCCAGCAGGGGGAACACGCAGTATTTT. Its translation is CASRGNTQYF.

Many counts were recorded for this clone. The V and J genes are TRBV11-2 and TRBJ2-7; possibly TRBD2 for D (5 bases). V shed 5 bases and J shed 3 bases, with 17 bases lying between them. Looked up from germline, CDR1 is SGHAT and CDR2 is FQNNGV. The CDR3 extends over 15 amino acids. The CDR3 region has the DNA TGTGCCAGCAGCCGTGAGGGTCTCTTAAACTACGAGCAGTACTTC. Translating gives CASSREGLLNYEQYF.

The chain uses TRBV10-3 and TRBJ2-2, with D unclear. V was cut by 4 bases and J by 11 bases, with 11 bases left in between. Germline CDR1 reads ENHRY; CDR2 reads SYGVKD. This CDR3 is 12 amino acids long. In DNA form, the CDR3 reads TGTGCCATCAGTGCGACCGTTTTAGAGCTGTTTTTT. It codes for CAISATVLELFF.

V gene TRBV7-2 combines with J gene TRBJ2-3; 7 bases line up with TRBD2. Germline V gives CDR1 SGHTA, CDR2 FQGNSA. V trimming: 3 bases; J trimming: 14 bases; junction bases outside the gene matches: 8. The CDR3 has 12 amino acids. CDR3 coding DNA: TGTGCCAGCAGCTTTGTGCCGGGACTACCGTATTTT. Amino acids: CASSFVPGLPYF.

CDR3 region: CASSYTGSGLAGPNNEQFF. The CDR3 DNA follows: TGTGCCAGCAGTTATACTGGCTCGGGACTAGCGGGACCCAACAATGAGCAGTTCTTC. The V and J genes are TRBV11-2 and TRBJ2-1; 13 positions match TRBD2. The germline CDR1 and CDR2 sequences are SGHAT and FQNNGV. The trim removed 6 bases at V and 5 bases at J, leaving 16 bases unmatched. The CDR3 extends over 19 amino acids.

The genes are TRBV4-1 and TRBJ1-4; possible D gene TRBD1, 5 bases. V gave up 1 base and J gave up 8 bases, with 14 bases separating them. This CDR3 region has 15 residues. In germline, CDR1 is MGHRA, CDR2 YSYEKL. The CDR3 spells CASSQAGAAKEKLFF. DNA of the CDR3: TGCGCCAGCAGCCAAGCTGGGGCAGCGAAGGAAAAACTGTTTTTT.